This TCR beta chain is from a study of blood T cell repertoires in COVID-19. Across the study: T cells, B-cell-depleted T cells, or PBMCs supplied cDNA or gDNA.

Per the germline V gene, CDR1 is KGHSH and CDR2 is LQKENI. V lost 0 bases to trimming and J lost 8 bases, with 19 bases between them. This CDR3 region has 16 residues. In the source study's methods: Amplification from reference gene primers served as the basis for estimated nucleated cell counts. Only in-frame clones appear in the TCRdb table, and some are missing; sequencing was by immunoSEQ multiplex PCR. The V and J calls and clone size come from that table; D and trimming were worked out from the DNA. The table shows about 240,000 clones, with around 89% occurring only once. The sequence came from a woman aged 25 to 39 who had recovered from COVID-19. The sequencing input was PBMCs or T cells enriched from blood (not recorded which). V is TRBV18 and J is TRBJ1-2, with TRBD1 as a possible D gene (5 bases). CDR3 DNA sequence: TGTGCCAGCTCACCACCTACTTTCAGGGATCCGGAGGGCTACACCTTC. Its translation: CASSPPTFRDPEGYTF.